Shown below are 16 T cell receptor beta chains from a single sample sequenced in a study of early stage breast cancer tumors. Profiling relied on immunoSEQ multiplex PCR, and the TCRdb table lists in-frame clones only, not all of them. The sample includes fewer than 80,000 clones, 65% to 85% of them seen just once. Specimen: blood. Source of these receptors: a person in their forties with breast cancer.

A single count supports this clone. This rearrangement joins TRBV7-9 to TRBJ1-1; weak D call: TRBD1 (5 bases). The CDR3 runs 16 residues. CDR1 and CDR2 (germline): SEHNR, FQNEAQ (reference sequence). V gave up 5 bases and J gave up 0 bases, with 16 bases separating them. The CDR3 here is CASSADTGLLNTEAFF. CDR3 bases: TGTGCCAGCAGCGCGGACACCGGACTTTTGAACACTGAAGCTTTCTTT.

J is TRBJ2-6 and V is TRBV2; D is tentatively TRBD1 or TRBD2 (5 bases each). The CDR3 runs 17 residues. The germline V gene encodes CDR1 SNHLY and CDR2 FYNNEI. V dropped 5 bases and J dropped 0 bases, with 14 bases sitting between them. The CDR3 reads CASSSGTVVSGANVLTF. The CDR3 bases are TGTGCCAGCAGTTCTGGGACGGTGGTCTCTGGGGCCAACGTCCTGACTTTC.

This clone is a singleton in its sample. The chain uses TRBV11-2 and TRBJ2-1; perhaps TRBD2 as D (5 bases). Trimming removed 1 base at V and 2 bases at J, with 12 bases between. In germline, CDR1 is SGHAT, CDR2 FQNNGV. This CDR3 spans 16 amino acids. CDR3 coding DNA: TGTGCCAGCAGCTTAGGAGGCGAGGGTGCCTACAATGAGCAGTTCTTC. Translated, it gives CASSLGGEGAYNEQFF.

J is TRBJ1-5 and V is TRBV5-3, with 7 bases aligning to TRBD1. TRBV5-3 carries the ORF label, with uncertain function. Trimming cost V 4 bases and J 7 bases; bases outside gene matches: 8. The CDR3 contains 14 residues. The CDR3 DNA sequence: TGTGCCAGAAGCCGGGGACAGTTCTGGCAGCCCCAGCATTTT. Translating gives CARSRGQFWQPQHF.

V is TRBV7-6 and J is TRBJ1-4, with unresolved D. Germline V gene data show CDR1 as SGHVS and CDR2 as FNYEAQ. The V gene lost 2 bases and the J gene lost 2 bases, with 9 bases spanning the gap. CDR3 length equals 15 residues. The CDR3 sequence: CASSLRGGTNEKLFF. In DNA, the CDR3 is TGTGCCAGCAGCTTAAGAGGTGGCACTAATGAAAAACTGTTTTTT. Drawing the rest from reference TRBV7-6 and TRBJ1-4, the complete variable domain is GAGVSQSPRYKVTKRGQDVALRCDPISGHVSLYWYRQALGQGPEFLTYFNYEAQQDKSGLPNDRFSAERPEGSISTLTIQRTEQRDSAMYRCASSLRGGTNEKLFFGSGTQLSVL.

The CDR3 loop is CASSPGTARDTEAFF. Here the CDR3 DNA reads TGTGCCAGCAGTCCGGGGACAGCTCGGGACACTGAAGCTTTCTTT. This chain uses TRBV6-5 with TRBJ1-1, with TRBD1 identical over 7 bases. CDR1 and CDR2 from the germline V gene are MNHEY and SVGAGI. This CDR3 contains 15 residues. The junction had 9 bases not matched to a gene; V was cut back by 5 bases and J by 3 bases.

The chain recombines TRBV28 with TRBJ1-2, with D tentatively TRBD1 (5 bases). Deletions cut 7 bases from V and 8 bases from J, with 20 bases between. Germline-derived CDR1 and CDR2 are MDHEN and SYDVKM. This CDR3 has 14 residues. For the CDR3, the DNA is TGTGCCAGCACCCTTGACCGGGGGGTTAAAGGCTACACCTTC. Translation: CASTLDRGVKGYTF.

V is TRBV28 and J is TRBJ1-5; TRBD1 matches at 11 bases. The CDR3 is made up of 15 amino acids. Germline V CDR1 and CDR2: MDHEN, SYDVKM. Trimming at V came to 6 bases and at J to 6 bases, leaving 7 bases not matched to a gene. In nucleotides, the CDR3 is TGTGCCAGCAGATCCGGACAGGGGGCGGTTCAGCCCCAGCATTTT. Protein product: CASRSGQGAVQPQHF.

This rearrangement joins TRBV19 to TRBJ1-1; no clear D gene. This CDR3 contains 14 residues. V was clipped by 7 bases and J by 0 bases, with 12 bases between them. CDR1 LNHDA and CDR2 SQIVND come from the germline V gene (reference sequence). In DNA form, the CDR3 reads TGTGCCAGTACCAGGTATGGGGTGAACACTGAAGCTTTCTTT. It specifies CASTRYGVNTEAFF. Complete variable domain (other parts from reference TRBV19 and TRBJ1-1): DGGITQSPKYLFRKEGQNVTLSCEQNLNHDAMYWYRQDPGQGLRLIYYSQIVNDFQKGDIAEGYSVSREKKESFPLTVTSAQKNPTAFYLCASTRYGVNTEAFFGQGTRLTVV.

The chain is built from TRBV27 and TRBJ1-2, with no clear D. This CDR3 comprises 14 residues. In germline, CDR1 is MNHEY, CDR2 SMNVEV (reference sequence). Trimming took 7 bases from V and 4 from J, leaving 16 bases between them. The CDR3: CASMPSGPTYGYTF. The CDR3 DNA follows: TGTGCCAGCATGCCGAGTGGCCCTACCTATGGCTACACCTTC.

Only one count was recorded for this clone. V usage is TRBV9 and J usage is TRBJ2-2; 8 nucleotides line up with TRBD1. CDR3 length: 15 residues. Germline values: CDR1 SGDLS, CDR2 YYNGEE. The trim removed 4 bases at V and 5 bases at J, leaving 7 bases unmatched. Here the CDR3 reads CASSNDRGWTGELFF. The CDR3 coding sequence is TGTGCCAGCAGCAACGACAGGGGATGGACCGGGGAGCTGTTTTTT.

Written as DNA, the CDR3 is TGTGCCAGCAACCGGGACAGGACGAACACCGGGGAGCTGTTTTTT. Residues: CASNRDRTNTGELFF. This sequence joins TRBV11-2 and TRBJ2-2; TRBD1 agrees at 8 bases. CDR1 and CDR2 from the germline V gene are SGHAT and FQNNGV. The CDR3 has 15 amino acids. The trim removed 7 bases at V and 0 bases at J, leaving 4 bases unmatched.

There are a few counts of this clone. The chain carries TRBV19 and TRBJ2-2, with 14 bases that match TRBD2. V lost 5 bases and J lost 4; bases outside the gene matches: 3. Germline CDR1 LNHDA, CDR2 SQIVND (reference sequence). This CDR3 is built from 16 residues. CDR3 region: CASSPGLAGGTGELFF. DNA of the CDR3: TGTGCCAGTAGTCCTGGACTAGCGGGAGGCACCGGGGAGCTGTTTTTT.

This clone has a single count. The V and J genes are TRBV10-2 and TRBJ1-1; 9 bases agree with TRBD1. Germline CDR1 WSHSY, CDR2 SAAADI. V lost 5 bases and J lost 4; bases outside the gene matches: 2. CDR3 length equals 13 residues. CDR3 nucleotides: TGCGCCAGCAGTCAACAGGGGGCCACTGAAGCTTTCTTT. Its translation: CASSQQGATEAFF.

This sequence joins TRBV30 and TRBJ2-7; TRBD2 might be the D (6 bases). The V end lost 5 bases, the J end lost 0 bases, and 11 bases lay between the germline ends. Per germline, CDR1 GTSNPN and CDR2 SVGIG (reference sequence). The CDR3 is made up of 13 amino acids. In DNA form, the CDR3 reads TGTGCCTGGTCCCGGGACTTCTCCTACGAGCAGTACTTC. This gives the protein CAWSRDFSYEQYF.

The chain recombines TRBV28 with TRBJ2-1, with unresolved D. V gave up 3 bases and J gave up 0 bases, with 9 bases separating them. The V gene's germline CDR1 is MDHEN and CDR2 SYDVKM. CDR3 length: 15 amino acids. CDR3: CASSFDQNSYNEQFF. In nucleotides, the CDR3 is TGTGCCAGCAGTTTCGATCAAAACTCCTACAATGAGCAGTTCTTC.